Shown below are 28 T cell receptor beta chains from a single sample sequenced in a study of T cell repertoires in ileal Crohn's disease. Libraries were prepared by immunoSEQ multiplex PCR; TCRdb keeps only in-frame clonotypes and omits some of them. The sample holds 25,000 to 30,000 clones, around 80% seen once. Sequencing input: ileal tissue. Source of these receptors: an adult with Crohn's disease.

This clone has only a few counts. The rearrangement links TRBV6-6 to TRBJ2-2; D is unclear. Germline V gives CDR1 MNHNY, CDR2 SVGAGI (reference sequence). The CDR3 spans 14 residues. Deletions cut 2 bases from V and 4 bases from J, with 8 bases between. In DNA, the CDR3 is TGTGCCAGCAGTTACCGAGTGATCACCGGGGAGCTGTTTTTT. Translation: CASSYRVITGELFF.

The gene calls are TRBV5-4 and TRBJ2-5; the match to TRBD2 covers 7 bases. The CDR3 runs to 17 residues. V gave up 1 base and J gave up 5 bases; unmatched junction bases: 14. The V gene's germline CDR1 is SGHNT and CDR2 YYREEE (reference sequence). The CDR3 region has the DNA TGTGCCAGCAGCTTGTGGGCTAGCGGAGACCTCCGGGAGACCCAGTACTTC. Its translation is CASSLWASGDLRETQYF.

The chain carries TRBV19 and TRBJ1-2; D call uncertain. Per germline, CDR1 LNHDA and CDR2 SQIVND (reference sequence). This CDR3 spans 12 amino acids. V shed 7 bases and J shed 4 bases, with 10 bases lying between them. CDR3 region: CASTKEAYGYTF. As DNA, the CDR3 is TGTGCCAGTACCAAGGAGGCCTATGGCTACACCTTC. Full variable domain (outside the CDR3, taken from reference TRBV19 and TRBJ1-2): DGGITQSPKYLFRKEGQNVTLSCEQNLNHDAMYWYRQDPGQGLRLIYYSQIVNDFQKGDIAEGYSVSREKKESFPLTVTSAQKNPTAFYLCASTKEAYGYTFGSGTRLTVV.

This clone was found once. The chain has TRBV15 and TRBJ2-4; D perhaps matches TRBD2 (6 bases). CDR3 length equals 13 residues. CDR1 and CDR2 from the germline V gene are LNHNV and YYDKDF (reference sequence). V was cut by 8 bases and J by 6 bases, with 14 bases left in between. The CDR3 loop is CATEGRPVNIQYF. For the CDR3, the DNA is TGTGCCACCGAGGGGAGGCCGGTAAACATTCAGTACTTC.

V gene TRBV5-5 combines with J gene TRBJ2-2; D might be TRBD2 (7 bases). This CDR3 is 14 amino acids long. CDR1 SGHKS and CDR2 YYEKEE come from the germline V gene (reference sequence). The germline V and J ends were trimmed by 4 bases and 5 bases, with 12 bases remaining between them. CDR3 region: CASSTGGRTGELFF. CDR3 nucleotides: TGTGCCAGCAGCACGGGGGGCCGGACCGGGGAGCTGTTTTTT. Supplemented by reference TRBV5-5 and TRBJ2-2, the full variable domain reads DAGVTQSPTHLIKTRGQQVTLRCSPISGHKSVSWYQQVLGQGPQFIFQYYEKEERGRGNFPDRFSARQFPNYSSELNVNALLLGDSALYLCASSTGGRTGELFFGEGSRLTVL.

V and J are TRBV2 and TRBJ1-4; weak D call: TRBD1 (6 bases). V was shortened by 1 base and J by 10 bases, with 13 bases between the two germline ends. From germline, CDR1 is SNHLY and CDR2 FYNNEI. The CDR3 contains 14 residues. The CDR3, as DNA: TGTGCCAGCAGTGAAGGGTACAGGGCTGGAAAACTGTTTTTT. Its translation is CASSEGYRAGKLFF.

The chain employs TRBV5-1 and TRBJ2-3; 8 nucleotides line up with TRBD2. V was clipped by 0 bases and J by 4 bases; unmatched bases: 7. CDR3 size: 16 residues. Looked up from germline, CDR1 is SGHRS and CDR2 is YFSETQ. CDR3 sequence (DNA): TGCGCCAGCAGCTTGGATGCTGGACTAGCAGCAGATACGCAGTATTTT. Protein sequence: CASSLDAGLAADTQYF. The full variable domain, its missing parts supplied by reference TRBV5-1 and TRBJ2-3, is KAGVTQTPRYLIKTRGQQVTLSCSPISGHRSVSWYQQTPGQGLQFLFEYFSETQRNKGNFPGRFSGRQFSNSRSEMNVSTLELGDSALYLCASSLDAGLAADTQYFGPGTRLTVL.

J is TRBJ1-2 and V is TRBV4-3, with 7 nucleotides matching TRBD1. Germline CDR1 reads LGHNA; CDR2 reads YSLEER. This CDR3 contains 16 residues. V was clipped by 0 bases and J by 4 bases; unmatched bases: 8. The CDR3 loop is CASSQDTGARTYGYTF. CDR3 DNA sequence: TGCGCCAGCAGCCAAGACACAGGGGCCAGGACCTATGGCTACACCTTC.

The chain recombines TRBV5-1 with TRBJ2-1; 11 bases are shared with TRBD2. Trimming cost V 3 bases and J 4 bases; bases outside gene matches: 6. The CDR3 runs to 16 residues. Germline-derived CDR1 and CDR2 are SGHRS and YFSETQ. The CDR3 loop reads CASSSLAGGGYNEQFF. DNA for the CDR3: TGCGCCAGCAGCTCCCTAGCGGGAGGAGGATACAATGAGCAGTTCTTC.

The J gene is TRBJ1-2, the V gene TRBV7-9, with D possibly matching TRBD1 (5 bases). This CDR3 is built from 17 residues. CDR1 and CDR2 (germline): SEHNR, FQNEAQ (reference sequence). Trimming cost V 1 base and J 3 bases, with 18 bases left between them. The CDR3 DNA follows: TGTGCCAGCAGCTTAGACCTCCGGTTAGGGGCGTACTATGGCTACACCTTC. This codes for CASSLDLRLGAYYGYTF.

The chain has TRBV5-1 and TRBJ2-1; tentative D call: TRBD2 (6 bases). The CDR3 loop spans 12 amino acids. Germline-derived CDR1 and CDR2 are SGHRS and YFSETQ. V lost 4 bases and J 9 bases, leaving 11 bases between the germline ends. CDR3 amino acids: CASSTGSVEQFF. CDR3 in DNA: TGCGCCAGCAGCACCGGGAGCGTTGAGCAGTTCTTC.

The CDR3 coding sequence is TGTGCCAGCAGCTCCCGCACCGGGGAGCTGTTTTTT. It is translated as CASSSRTGELFF. The rearrangement joins TRBV9 to TRBJ2-2, with D hard to call. Germline assignment: CDR1 SGDLS and CDR2 YYNGEE. Trimming stripped 4 bases from V and 4 bases from J, with 5 bases between. The CDR3 covers 12 residues.

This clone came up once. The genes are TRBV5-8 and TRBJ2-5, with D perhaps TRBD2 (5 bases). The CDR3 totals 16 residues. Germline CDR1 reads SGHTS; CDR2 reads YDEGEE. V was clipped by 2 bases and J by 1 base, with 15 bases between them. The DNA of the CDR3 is TGTGCCAGCAGCTTAGGAAGTGGGAGCGGCCAAGAGACCCAGTACTTC. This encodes CASSLGSGSGQETQYF. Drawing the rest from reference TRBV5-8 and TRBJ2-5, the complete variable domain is EAGVTQSPTHLIKTRGQQATLRCSPISGHTSVYWYQQALGLGLQFLLWYDEGEERNRGNFPPRFSGRQFPNYSSELNVNALELEDSALYLCASSLGSGSGQETQYFGPGTRLLVL.

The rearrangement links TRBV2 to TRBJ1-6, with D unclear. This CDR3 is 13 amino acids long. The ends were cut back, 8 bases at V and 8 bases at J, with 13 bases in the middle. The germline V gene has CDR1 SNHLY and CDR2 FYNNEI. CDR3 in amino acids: CASRLERDSPLHF. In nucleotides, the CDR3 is TGTGCCAGCCGTCTCGAGAGGGATTCACCCCTCCACTTT.

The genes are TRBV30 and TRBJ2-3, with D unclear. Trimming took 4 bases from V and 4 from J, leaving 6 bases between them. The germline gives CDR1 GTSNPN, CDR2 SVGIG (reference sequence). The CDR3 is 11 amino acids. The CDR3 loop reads CAWMAADTQYF. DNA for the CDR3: TGTGCCTGGATGGCCGCAGATACGCAGTATTTT.

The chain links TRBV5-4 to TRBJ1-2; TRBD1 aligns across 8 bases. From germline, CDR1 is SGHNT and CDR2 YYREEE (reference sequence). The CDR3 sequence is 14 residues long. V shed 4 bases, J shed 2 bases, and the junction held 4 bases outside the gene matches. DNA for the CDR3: TGTGCCAGCAGCCGCCGGACAGGGAACTATGGCTACACCTTC. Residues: CASSRRTGNYGYTF.

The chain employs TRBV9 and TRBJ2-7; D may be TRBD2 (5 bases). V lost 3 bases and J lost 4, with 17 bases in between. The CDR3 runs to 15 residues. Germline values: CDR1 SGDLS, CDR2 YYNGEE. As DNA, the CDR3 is TGTGCCAGCAGCGGGGAGCCGATGGTACCTTACGAGCAGTACTTC. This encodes CASSGEPMVPYEQYF.

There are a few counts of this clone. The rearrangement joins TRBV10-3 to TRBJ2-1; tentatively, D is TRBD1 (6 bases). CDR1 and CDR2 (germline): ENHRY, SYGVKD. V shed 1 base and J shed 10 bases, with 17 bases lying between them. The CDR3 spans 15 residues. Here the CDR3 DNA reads TGTGCCATCAGTGAGTTGGCGGGCTCTCAGGGGGAGCAGTTCTTC. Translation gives CAISELAGSQGEQFF.

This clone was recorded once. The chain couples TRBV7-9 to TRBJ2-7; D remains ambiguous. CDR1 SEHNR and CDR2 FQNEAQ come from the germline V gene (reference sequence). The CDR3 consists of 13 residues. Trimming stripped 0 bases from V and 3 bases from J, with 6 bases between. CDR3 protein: CASSLARSYEQYF. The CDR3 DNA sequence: TGTGCCAGCAGCTTAGCGAGAAGCTACGAGCAGTACTTC.

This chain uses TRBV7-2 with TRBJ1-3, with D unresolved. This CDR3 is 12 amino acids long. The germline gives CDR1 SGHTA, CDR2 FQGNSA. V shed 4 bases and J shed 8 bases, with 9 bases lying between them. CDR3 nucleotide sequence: TGTGCCAGCAGCTCCAACCTATACACCATATATTTT. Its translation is CASSSNLYTIYF.

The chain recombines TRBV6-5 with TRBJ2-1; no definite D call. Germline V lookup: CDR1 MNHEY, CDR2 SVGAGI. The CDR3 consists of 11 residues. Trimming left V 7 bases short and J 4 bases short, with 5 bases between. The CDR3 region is CASTVYNEQFF. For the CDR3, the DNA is TGTGCCAGCACCGTATACAATGAGCAGTTCTTC.

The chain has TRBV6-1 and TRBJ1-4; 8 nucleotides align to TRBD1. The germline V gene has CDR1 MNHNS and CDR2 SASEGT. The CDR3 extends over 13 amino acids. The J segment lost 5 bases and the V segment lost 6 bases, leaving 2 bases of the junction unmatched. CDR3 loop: CASRRTGNEKLFF. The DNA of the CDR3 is TGTGCCAGCAGAAGGACAGGGAATGAAAAACTGTTTTTT.

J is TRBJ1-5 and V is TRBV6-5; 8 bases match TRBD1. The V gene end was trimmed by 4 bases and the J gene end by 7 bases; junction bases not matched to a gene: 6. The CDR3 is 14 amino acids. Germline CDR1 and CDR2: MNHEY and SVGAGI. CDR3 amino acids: CASSSGTGFQPQHF. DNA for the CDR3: TGTGCCAGCAGTTCCGGGACAGGATTCCAGCCCCAGCATTTT.

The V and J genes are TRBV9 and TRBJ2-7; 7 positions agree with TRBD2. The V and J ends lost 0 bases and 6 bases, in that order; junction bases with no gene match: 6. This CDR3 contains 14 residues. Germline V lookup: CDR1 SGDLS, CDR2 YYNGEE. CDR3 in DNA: TGTGCCAGCAGCGTAGAAGCGGGGATGGGCGAGCAGTACTTC. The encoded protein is CASSVEAGMGEQYF.

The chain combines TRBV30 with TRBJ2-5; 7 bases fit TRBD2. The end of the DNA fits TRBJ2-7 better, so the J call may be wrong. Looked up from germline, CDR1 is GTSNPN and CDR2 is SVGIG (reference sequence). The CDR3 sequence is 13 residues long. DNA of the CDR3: TGTGCCTGGAGGGGAGGGAATTATTACGAGCAGTACTTC. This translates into CAWRGGNYYEQYF.

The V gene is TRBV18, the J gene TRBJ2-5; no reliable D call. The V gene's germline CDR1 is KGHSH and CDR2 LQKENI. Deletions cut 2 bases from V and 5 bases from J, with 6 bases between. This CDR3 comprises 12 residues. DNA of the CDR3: TGTGCCAGCTCACCATATGTGGAGACCCAGTACTTC. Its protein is CASSPYVETQYF.

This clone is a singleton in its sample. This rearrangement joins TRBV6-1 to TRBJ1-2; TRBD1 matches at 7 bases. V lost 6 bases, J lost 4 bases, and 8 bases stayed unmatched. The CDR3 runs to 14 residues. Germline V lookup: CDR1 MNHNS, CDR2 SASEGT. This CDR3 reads CASRRTGQSYGYTF. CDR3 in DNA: TGTGCCAGCAGACGTACGGGACAGTCCTATGGCTACACCTTC.

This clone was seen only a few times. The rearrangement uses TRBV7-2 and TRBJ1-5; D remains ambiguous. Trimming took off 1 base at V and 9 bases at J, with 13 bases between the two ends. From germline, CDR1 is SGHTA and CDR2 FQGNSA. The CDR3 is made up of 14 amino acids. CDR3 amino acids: CASSLGGGQRPQHF. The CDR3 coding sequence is TGTGCCAGCAGCTTAGGTGGCGGGCAGCGGCCCCAGCATTTT.